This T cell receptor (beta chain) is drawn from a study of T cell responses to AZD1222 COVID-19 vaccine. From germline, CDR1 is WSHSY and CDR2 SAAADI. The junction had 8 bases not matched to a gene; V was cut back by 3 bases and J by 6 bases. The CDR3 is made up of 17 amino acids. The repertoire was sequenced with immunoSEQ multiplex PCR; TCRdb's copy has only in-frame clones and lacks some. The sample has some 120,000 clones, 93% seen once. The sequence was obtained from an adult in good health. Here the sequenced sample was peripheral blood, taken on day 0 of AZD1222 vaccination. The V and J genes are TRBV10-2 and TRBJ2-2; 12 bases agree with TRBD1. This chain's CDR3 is CASSDSFRDRGPGELFF. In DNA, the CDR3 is TGCGCCAGCAGTGACTCCTTCCGGGACAGGGGGCCCGGGGAGCTGTTTTTT.